This T cell receptor (beta chain) was sequenced during a study of shared clonotypes between healthy human individuals. Study-level background: Aged between 18 and 49, the donors were a couple of women and a few men. Study-wide results and limits: How much donors shared clonotypes was expected to be affected by sequencing depth. All-four-donor shared clonotypes had higher generation probabilities than non-shared clonotypes did.

In replicate PCRs of sorted subsets, roughly 210 ng DNA, approximately 30,000 T cell genomes, was used. TCRdb's table, derived via immunoSEQ multiplex PCR, lists solely in-frame clones and lacks some. Here the sample spans around 2,000,000 clones, 85% to 95% being singletons. Concerning this clone itself: The antigen is undetermined. This sample includes further DNA sequences coding for the same CDR3.

In germline, CDR1 is MDHEN, CDR2 SYDVKM. The CDR3 totals 13 residues. The junction had 6 bases not matched to a gene; V was cut back by 5 bases and J by 9 bases. Sample: naive CD4+ T cells sorted from blood. Subset specified: CD45RA+ positively selected. This clonotype was sampled from a man aged 18 to 29 in good health. The chain employs TRBV28 and TRBJ2-7, with TRBD1 matching 11 bases. This chain's CDR3 is CASSPRDRGAQYF. The CDR3, as DNA: TGTGCCAGCAGTCCCCGGGACAGGGGGGCGCAGTACTTC. The variable domain in full, completed from reference TRBV28 and TRBJ2-7, reads DVKVTQSSRYLVKRTGEKVFLECVQDMDHENMFWYRQDPGLGLRLIYFSYDVKMKEKGDIPEGYSVSREKKERFSLILESASTNQTSMYLCASSPRDRGAQYFGPGTRLTVT.